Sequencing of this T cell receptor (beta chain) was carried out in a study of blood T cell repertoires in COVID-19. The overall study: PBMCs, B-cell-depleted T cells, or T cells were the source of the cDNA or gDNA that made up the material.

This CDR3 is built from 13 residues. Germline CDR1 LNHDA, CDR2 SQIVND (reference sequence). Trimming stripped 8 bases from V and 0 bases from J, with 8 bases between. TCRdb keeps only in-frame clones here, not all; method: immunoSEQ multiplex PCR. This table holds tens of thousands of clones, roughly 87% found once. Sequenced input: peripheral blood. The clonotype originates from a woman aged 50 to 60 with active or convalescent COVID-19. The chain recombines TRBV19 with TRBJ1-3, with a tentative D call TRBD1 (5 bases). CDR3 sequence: CASSDSSGNTIYF. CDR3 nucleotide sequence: TGTGCCAGTTCCGACAGCTCTGGAAACACCATATATTTT.